The 30 T cell receptor beta chains listed next were all sequenced from one sample in a study of T cells in Graves' hyperthyroidism and ophthalmopathy. The investigators amplified TCR beta CDR3 regions from RNA transcripts. When the TCR CDR3 underwent first-round RT-PCR, the HTBI primer set was used. A single record per CDR3 protein comes from TCRdb applying MiXCR to the multiplex PCR reads. Of about 330,000 distinct CDR3 sequences in the sample, around 15% were seen once. Sample: blood. The receptors shown here come from a woman aged 40-49 years with Graves' ophthalmopathy.

This clonotype has ten or more counts. The rearrangement joins TRBV2 to TRBJ2-1, with 12 bases that match TRBD2. Looked up from germline, CDR1 is SNHLY and CDR2 is FYNNEI. The junction had 18 bases not matched to a gene; V was cut back by 5 bases and J by 10 bases. CDR3 length: 18 amino acids. CDR3 loop: CASSLRLAGESTRIEQFF. The CDR3 DNA sequence: TGTGCCAGCAGTCTTAGACTAGCGGGGGAGTCCACGAGGATCGAGCAGTTCTTC.

To note about this clonotype: One base away lies a much larger clone, so this may be a sequencing read error. V usage is TRBV6-1 and J usage is TRBJ2-3; TRBD1 matches 9 bases. J lost 3 bases, V lost 3 bases, and 4 bases had no gene match. In germline, CDR1 is MNHNS, CDR2 SASEGT. The CDR3 is 15 amino acids. This CDR3 is CASSDLGQGTDTQYF. CDR3 coding DNA: TGTGCCAGCAGTGACTTGGGACAGGGAACAGATACGCAGTATTTT.

This clonotype appeared a few times. The J gene is TRBJ1-6, the V gene TRBV11-2, with a tentative D call TRBD1 (5 bases). This CDR3 has 15 amino acids. Germline V gene sequence: CDR1 SGHAT, CDR2 FQNNGV. V lost 5 bases and J lost 1, with 9 bases in between. CDR3 sequence reads: CASSIEGSYNSPLHF. The DNA of the CDR3 is TGTGCCAGCAGCATTGAGGGGTCCTATAATTCACCCCTCCACTTT.

The chain combines TRBV19 with TRBJ1-3; D unresolved. The germline V and J ends were trimmed by 1 base and 3 bases, with 10 bases remaining between them. The CDR3 loop spans 15 amino acids. Germline CDR1 is LNHDA and CDR2 is SQIVND (reference sequence). CDR3: CASSIVPGFGNTIYF. The CDR3 DNA reads TGTGCCAGTAGTATAGTTCCAGGCTTTGGAAACACCATATATTTT. Complete variable domain (other parts from reference TRBV19 and TRBJ1-3): DGGITQSPKYLFRKEGQNVTLSCEQNLNHDAMYWYRQDPGQGLRLIYYSQIVNDFQKGDIAEGYSVSREKKESFPLTVTSAQKNPTAFYLCASSIVPGFGNTIYFGEGSWLTVV.

This clonotype was counted only a few times. The V gene is TRBV19, the J gene TRBJ1-1, with 8 nucleotides matching TRBD1. Germline V gene lookup returns CDR1 LNHDA and CDR2 SQIVND (reference sequence). V was pared by 5 bases and J by 5 bases, with 10 bases of the junction left unmatched. This CDR3 comprises 15 residues. The CDR3 DNA follows: TGTGCCAGTAGTGCTTCCGGGACAGGCTTAACTGAAGCTTTCTTT. It yields the protein CASSASGTGLTEAFF.

The genes are TRBV16 and TRBJ2-1, with D possibly being TRBD1 (7 bases). The CDR3 loop spans 16 amino acids. Trimming stripped 2 bases from V and 4 bases from J, with 15 bases between. Looked up from germline, CDR1 is KGHSY and CDR2 is FQNENV. The CDR3 is CASSQTGQEGYNEQFF. The CDR3 coding sequence is TGTGCCAGCAGCCAAACCGGACAGGAGGGTTACAATGAGCAGTTCTTC.

This clonotype was counted many times. The rearrangement uses TRBV7-8 and TRBJ1-5; no firm D call. The V gene lost 5 bases and the J gene lost 4 bases, with 18 bases spanning the gap. The CDR3 extends over 16 amino acids. Germline V lookup: CDR1 SGHVS, CDR2 FQNEAQ. For the CDR3, the DNA is TGTGCCAGCAGCCCCCGCTTGATGGACCGAAATCAGCCCCAGCATTTT. Translation: CASSPRLMDRNQPQHF.

This clonotype was counted a few times. The rearrangement uses TRBV20-1 and TRBJ2-7; unclear D gene. Germline V gives CDR1 DFQATT, CDR2 SNEGSKA (reference sequence). The CDR3 is 12 amino acids. V was shortened by 5 bases and J by 6 bases, with 14 bases between the two germline ends. Here the CDR3 reads CSAGVKSGEQYF. Here the CDR3 DNA reads TGCAGTGCTGGAGTGAAATCGGGCGAGCAGTACTTC.

This clonotype appeared many times. This rearrangement joins TRBV6-1 to TRBJ1-2; 9 bases fit TRBD1. CDR1 is MNHNS, CDR2 SASEGT, per germline. This CDR3 is built from 15 residues. Losses at the gene ends were 6 bases for V and 4 bases for J; bases not matched to a gene: 9. The CDR3 protein is CASRGSRQGGYGYTF. In nucleotides, the CDR3 is TGTGCCAGCAGGGGGTCCCGACAGGGGGGCTATGGCTACACCTTC.

In this sample, this clonotype turned up a few times. The gene calls are TRBV7-9 and TRBJ1-4; TRBD1 matches 7 bases. Germline V CDR1 and CDR2: SEHNR, FQNEAQ (reference sequence). With V trimmed by 7 bases and J by 4 bases, 12 bases remained unmatched. The CDR3 extends over 16 amino acids. CDR3 nucleotide sequence: TGTGCCAGCAACCCCGGGCTGGGACAGCGTAATGAAAAACTGTTTTTT. Residues: CASNPGLGQRNEKLFF.

The chain couples TRBV19 to TRBJ1-1; D gene uncertain. CDR1 and CDR2 (germline): LNHDA, SQIVND (reference sequence). The CDR3 covers 13 residues. Trimming removed 3 bases from V and 6 bases from J, with 11 bases in between. CDR3 loop: CASSILRGSEAFF. The CDR3 DNA sequence: TGTGCCAGTAGTATCTTGCGGGGTTCTGAAGCTTTCTTT.

This clonotype appeared many times. V gene TRBV27 combines with J gene TRBJ2-2, with 11 bases fitting TRBD1. CDR1 and CDR2 (germline): MNHEY, SMNVEV (reference sequence). The CDR3 length is 14 residues. J gave up 7 bases and V 3 bases, and 1 base lay outside the gene matches. The CDR3 DNA is TGTGCCAGCAGTTTTGGGACAGGGGGCGGGGAGCTGTTTTTT. Translated: CASSFGTGGGELFF.

The table lists this clonotype with many counts. As DNA, the CDR3 is TGTGCCAGCAGGCTAGCGGGGAGCCAAGAGACCCAGTACTTC. Amino acids: CASRLAGSQETQYF. The gene calls are TRBV7-9 and TRBJ2-5; 9 bases line up with TRBD2. J lost 1 base, V lost 6 bases, and 3 bases had no gene match. The CDR3 extends over 14 amino acids. From germline, CDR1 is SEHNR and CDR2 FQNEAQ (reference sequence).

This clonotype has ten or more counts. The chain recombines TRBV11-2 with TRBJ2-5, with D perhaps matching TRBD2 (6 bases). V was shortened by 5 bases and J by 5 bases, with 15 bases between the two germline ends. The CDR3 has 14 residues. Germline values: CDR1 SGHAT, CDR2 FQNNGV. Here the CDR3 DNA reads TGTGCCAGCAGCCCTCCGGGGGTAGGGGAGACCCAGTACTTC. Translated: CASSPPGVGETQYF.

Regarding this clonotype: A much bigger clone sits one base away, suggesting this may be a read error. Since no conserved phenylalanine or tryptophan closes the CDR3, a read error is the likely cause. The V gene is TRBV7-9, the J gene TRBJ1-2; perhaps TRBD1 as D (5 bases). CDR1 is SEHNR and CDR2 is FQNEAQ in the germline V gene (reference sequence). This CDR3 has 14 amino acids. Trimming shortened V by 5 bases and J by 4 bases, and 14 bases separated the two germline ends. As DNA, the CDR3 is TGTGCCAGCAGCCTAGGGGAAGTATCCTATGGCTACACCCTC. This gives the protein CASSLGEVSYGYTL.

Of note for this clonotype: No DNA is shown, since the ends of the CDR3 on it are uncertain; the CDR3 is the one TCRdb lists. J is TRBJ2-2 and V is TRBV11-2; TRBD2 is the table's D call, not checked against the DNA. The CDR3 sequence runs 19 residues, both termini included. Looked up from germline, CDR1 is SGHAT and CDR2 is FQNNGV. CDR3 in amino acids: CASSPFRLRGGPMSGSCFF.

As regards this clonotype: Being one base from a much bigger clone, this may be a read error. The rearrangement joins TRBV2 to TRBJ1-5; 9 bases align to TRBD1. CDR1 is SNHLY and CDR2 is FYNNEI in the germline V gene. The CDR3 covers 13 residues. Unmatched junction bases numbered 4, after V lost 6 bases and J lost 7 bases. CDR3 bases: TGTGCCAGCAGCGAGACAGGGGGGCAGCCCCAGCATTTT. As protein: CASSETGGQPQHF. The full variable domain, completed using reference TRBV2 and TRBJ1-5, is EPEVTQTPSHQVTQMGQEVILRCVPISNHLYFYWYRQILGQKVEFLVSFYNNEISEKSEIFDDQFSVERPDGSNFTLKIRSTKLEDSAMYFCASSETGGQPQHFGDGTRLSIL.

This clonotype was counted ten times or more. This chain joins TRBV7-9 and TRBJ2-7, with D tentatively TRBD1 (6 bases). Germline V CDR1 and CDR2: SEHNR, FQNEAQ (reference sequence). This CDR3 comprises 14 residues. The V gene lost 2 bases and the J gene lost 0 bases, with 8 bases spanning the gap. CDR3 protein: CASSLQGSSYEQYF. In DNA, the CDR3 is TGTGCCAGCAGCTTACAGGGGAGCTCCTACGAGCAGTACTTC.

The chain carries TRBV20-1 and TRBJ2-7; 12 bases fit TRBD2. The J segment lost 3 bases and the V segment lost 6 bases, leaving 3 bases of the junction unmatched. Germline CDR1 reads DFQATT; CDR2 reads SNEGSKA (reference sequence). The CDR3 covers 13 residues. CDR3 nucleotide sequence: TGCAGTGCCCTAGCGGGAGGGGTCTACGAGCAGTACTTC. Its translation: CSALAGGVYEQYF.

This clonotype appeared many times. The V and J genes are TRBV2 and TRBJ1-4, with TRBD1 matching 7 bases. The CDR3 is 15 amino acids. The germline CDR1 and CDR2 sequences are SNHLY and FYNNEI. The V segment lost 5 bases and the J segment 0 bases; nucleotides outside the gene matches: 3. CDR3 sequence reads: CASSRQGSTNEKLFF. DNA of the CDR3: TGTGCCAGCAGTCGACAGGGATCAACTAATGAAAAACTGTTTTTT.

The J gene is TRBJ1-1, the V gene TRBV12-3 or TRBV12-4; 8 bases are a match to TRBD1. Germline trimming cut 7 bases from V and 6 bases from J; bases unmatched to any gene: 13. This CDR3 has 15 residues. This CDR3 reads CASNTFNRGLAEAFF. CDR3 in DNA: TGTGCCAGCAATACATTCAACAGGGGGTTGGCTGAAGCTTTCTTT.

This clonotype was seen ten or more times. This chain links TRBV7-8 with TRBJ2-1; 7 bases map to TRBD2. The CDR3 consists of 17 residues. The V gene end was trimmed by 1 base and the J gene end by 4 bases; junction bases not matched to a gene: 10. Germline CDR1 is SGHVS and CDR2 is FQNEAQ. In DNA, the CDR3 is TGTGCCAGCAGCTTAGGGGGGGGATCAACTATTTACAATGAGCAGTTCTTC. Encoded protein: CASSLGGGSTIYNEQFF.

This clonotype was seen at least ten times. This rearrangement joins TRBV5-1 to TRBJ1-1, with 11 bases aligning to TRBD1. Germline CDR1 SGHRS, CDR2 YFSETQ. The CDR3 has 16 amino acids. The ends lost 6 bases at V and 3 bases at J; junction bases unmatched: 10. Written as DNA, the CDR3 is TGCGCCAGCACCCCGGGACAGGGGGTCATTGACACTGAAGCTTTCTTT. Translated: CASTPGQGVIDTEAFF.

The gene calls are TRBV19 and TRBJ1-1; 9 positions agree with TRBD1. The CDR3 is 14 amino acids. V shed 5 bases and J 5 bases; nucleotides not matched to a gene: 6. The V gene's germline CDR1 is LNHDA and CDR2 SQIVND (reference sequence). This CDR3 is CASSPTGGRTEAFF. CDR3 nucleotide sequence: TGTGCCAGTAGTCCCACAGGGGGCAGGACTGAAGCTTTCTTT.

This clonotype was recorded many times. The chain joins TRBV5-1 to TRBJ2-7; perhaps TRBD2 as D (5 bases). Deletions cut 0 bases from V and 2 bases from J, with 9 bases between. The CDR3 extends over 14 amino acids. Germline CDR1 is SGHRS and CDR2 is YFSETQ. This CDR3 is CASSLVTRAYEQYF. The CDR3 nucleotides are TGCGCCAGCAGCTTGGTCACGCGGGCCTACGAGCAGTACTTC.

This clonotype has at least ten counts. The chain carries TRBV10-3 and TRBJ1-1, with TRBD1 as a possible D gene (6 bases). The CDR3 has 14 amino acids. Germline values: CDR1 ENHRY, CDR2 SYGVKD. Trimming cost V 6 bases and J 2 bases, with 13 bases left between them. DNA of the CDR3: TGTGCCATCAGGGCGACAGGTAGAAACACTGAAGCTTTCTTT. It encodes CAIRATGRNTEAFF.

Ten or more counts support this clonotype. The chain employs TRBV20-1 and TRBJ2-7; 11 bases fit TRBD2. V lost 2 bases to trimming and J lost 7 bases; unmatched junction nucleotides: 7. The CDR3 contains 14 residues. Germline loops: CDR1 DFQATT, CDR2 SNEGSKA (reference sequence). This CDR3 is CSARPGLAVWEQYF. DNA of the CDR3: TGCAGTGCTAGACCGGGACTAGCGGTTTGGGAGCAGTACTTC.

V is TRBV5-1 and J is TRBJ2-3; D gene uncertain. V gave up 4 bases and J gave up 4 bases, with 16 bases separating them. The germline V gene has CDR1 SGHRS and CDR2 YFSETQ. The CDR3 runs 15 residues. This chain's CDR3 is CASSTEWRRSDTQYF. CDR3 bases: TGCGCCAGCAGCACCGAGTGGCGTCGATCAGATACGCAGTATTTT.

This clonotype was counted at least ten times. The rearrangement uses TRBV28 and TRBJ2-7, with 11 bases identical to TRBD1. The germline CDR1 and CDR2 sequences are MDHEN and SYDVKM. The CDR3 is 17 amino acids. The ends lost 1 base at V and 4 bases at J; junction bases unmatched: 9. CDR3 protein: CASSLSGTGGGTYEQYF. Written as DNA, the CDR3 is TGTGCCAGCAGTTTATCCGGGACAGGGGGAGGTACATACGAGCAGTACTTC.

This clonotype was seen repeatedly, ten times or more. This chain links TRBV7-9 with TRBJ1-2, with D possibly matching TRBD1 (5 bases). V was clipped by 4 bases and J by 5 bases, with 14 bases between them. Germline V gives CDR1 SEHNR, CDR2 FQNEAQ (reference sequence). The CDR3 length is 14 residues. CDR3 bases: TGTGCCAGCAGCTCCGGGACGTCCCCATATGGCTACACCTTC. Translation gives CASSSGTSPYGYTF. Full variable domain (remainder filled in from reference TRBV7-9 and TRBJ1-2): DTGVSQNPRHKITKRGQNVTFRCDPISEHNRLYWYRQTLGQGPEFLTYFQNEAQLEKSRLLSDRFSAERPKGSFSTLEIQRTEQGDSAMYLCASSSGTSPYGYTFGSGTRLTVV.